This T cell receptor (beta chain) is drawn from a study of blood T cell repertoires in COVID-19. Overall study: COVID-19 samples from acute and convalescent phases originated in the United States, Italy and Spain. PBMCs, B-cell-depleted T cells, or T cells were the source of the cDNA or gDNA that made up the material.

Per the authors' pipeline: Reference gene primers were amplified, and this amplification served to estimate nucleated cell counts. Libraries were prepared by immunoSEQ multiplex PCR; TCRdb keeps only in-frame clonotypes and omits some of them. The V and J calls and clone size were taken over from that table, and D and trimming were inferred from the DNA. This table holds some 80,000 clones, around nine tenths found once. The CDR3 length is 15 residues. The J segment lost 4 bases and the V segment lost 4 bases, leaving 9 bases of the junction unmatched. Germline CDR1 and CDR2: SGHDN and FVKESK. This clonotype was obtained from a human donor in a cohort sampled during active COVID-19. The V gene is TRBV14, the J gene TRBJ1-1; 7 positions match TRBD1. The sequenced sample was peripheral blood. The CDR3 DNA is TGTGCCAGCAGCCGAGACAGGGCTTGGGGCACTGAAGCTTTCTTT. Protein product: CASSRDRAWGTEAFF.